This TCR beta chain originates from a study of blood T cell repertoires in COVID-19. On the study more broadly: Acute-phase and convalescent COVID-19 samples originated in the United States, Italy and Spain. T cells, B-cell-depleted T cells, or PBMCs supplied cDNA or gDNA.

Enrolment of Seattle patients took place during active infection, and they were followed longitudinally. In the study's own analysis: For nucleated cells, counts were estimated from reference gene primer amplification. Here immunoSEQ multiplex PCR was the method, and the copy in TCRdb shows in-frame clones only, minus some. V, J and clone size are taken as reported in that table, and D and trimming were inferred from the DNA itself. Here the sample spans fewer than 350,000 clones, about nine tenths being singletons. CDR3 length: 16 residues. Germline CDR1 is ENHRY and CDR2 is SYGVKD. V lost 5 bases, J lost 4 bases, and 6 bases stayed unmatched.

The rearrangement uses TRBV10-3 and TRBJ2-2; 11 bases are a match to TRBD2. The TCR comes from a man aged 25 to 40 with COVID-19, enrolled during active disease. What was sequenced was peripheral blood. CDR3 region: CAISILAGASTGELFF. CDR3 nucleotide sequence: TGTGCCATCAGTATACTAGCGGGGGCATCCACCGGGGAGCTGTTTTTT.